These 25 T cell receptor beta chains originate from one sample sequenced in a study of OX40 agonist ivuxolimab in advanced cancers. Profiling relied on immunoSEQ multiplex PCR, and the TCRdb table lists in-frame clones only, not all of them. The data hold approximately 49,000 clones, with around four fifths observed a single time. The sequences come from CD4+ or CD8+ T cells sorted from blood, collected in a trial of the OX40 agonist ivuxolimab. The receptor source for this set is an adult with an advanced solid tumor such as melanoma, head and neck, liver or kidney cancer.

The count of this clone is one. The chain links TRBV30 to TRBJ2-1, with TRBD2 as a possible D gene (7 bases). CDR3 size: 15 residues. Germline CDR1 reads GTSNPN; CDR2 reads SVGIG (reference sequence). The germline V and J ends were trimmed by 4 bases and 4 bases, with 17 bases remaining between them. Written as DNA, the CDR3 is TGTGCCTGGATTCAACTAGGGGGGGATTACAATGAGCAGTTCTTC. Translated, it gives CAWIQLGGDYNEQFF. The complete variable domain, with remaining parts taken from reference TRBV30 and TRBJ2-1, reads SQTIHQWPATLVQPVGSPLSLECTVEGTSNPNLYWYRQAAGRGLQLLFYSVGIGQISSEVPQNLSASRPQDRQFILSSKKLLLSDSGFYLCAWIQLGGDYNEQFFGPGTRLTVL.

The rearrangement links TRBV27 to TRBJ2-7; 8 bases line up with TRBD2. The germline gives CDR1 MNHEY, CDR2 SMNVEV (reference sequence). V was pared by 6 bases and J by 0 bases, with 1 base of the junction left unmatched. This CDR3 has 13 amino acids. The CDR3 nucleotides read TGTGCCAGCAGCAGCGGGAGCTCCTACGAGCAGTACTTC. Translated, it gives CASSSGSSYEQYF.

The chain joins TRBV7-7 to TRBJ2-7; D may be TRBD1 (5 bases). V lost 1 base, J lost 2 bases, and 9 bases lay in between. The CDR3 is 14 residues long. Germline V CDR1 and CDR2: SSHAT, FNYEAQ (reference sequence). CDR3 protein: CASSLGTGTYEQYF. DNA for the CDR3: TGTGCCAGCAGCTTAGGAACAGGTACCTACGAGCAGTACTTC.

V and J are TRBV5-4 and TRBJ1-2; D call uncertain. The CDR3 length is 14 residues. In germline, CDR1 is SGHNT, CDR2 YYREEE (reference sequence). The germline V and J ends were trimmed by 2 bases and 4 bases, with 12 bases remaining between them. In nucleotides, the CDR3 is TGTGCCAGCAGCTTTTCGGGCAGCGTCTATGGCTACACCTTC. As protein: CASSFSGSVYGYTF.

CDR3 loop: CASSIGVNEQYF. CDR3 nucleotides: TGTGCCAGTAGTATAGGGGTGAACGAGCAGTACTTC. The rearrangement links TRBV19 to TRBJ2-7; D is unresolved. The CDR3 sequence is 12 residues long. Germline CDR1 and CDR2: LNHDA and SQIVND (reference sequence). Between the trimmed V and J ends, which lost 1 base and 5 bases, there was a span of 6 bases.

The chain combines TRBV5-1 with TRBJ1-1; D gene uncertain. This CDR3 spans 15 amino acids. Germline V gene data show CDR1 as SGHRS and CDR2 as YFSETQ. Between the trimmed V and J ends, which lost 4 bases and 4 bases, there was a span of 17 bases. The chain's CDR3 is CASSPWELGSTEAFF. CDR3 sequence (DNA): TGCGCCAGCAGCCCATGGGAGCTGGGGAGCACTGAAGCTTTCTTT.

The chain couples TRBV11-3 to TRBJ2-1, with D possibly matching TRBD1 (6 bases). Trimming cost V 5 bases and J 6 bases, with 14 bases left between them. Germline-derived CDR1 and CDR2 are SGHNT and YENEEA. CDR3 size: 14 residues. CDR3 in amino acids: CASSGPGQPNEQFF. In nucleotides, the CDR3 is TGTGCCAGCAGCGGTCCGGGACAACCCAATGAGCAGTTCTTC.

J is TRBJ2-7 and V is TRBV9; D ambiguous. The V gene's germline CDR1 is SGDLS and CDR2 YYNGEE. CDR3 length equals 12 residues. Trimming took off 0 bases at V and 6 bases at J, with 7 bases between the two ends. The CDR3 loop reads CASSVVESEQYF. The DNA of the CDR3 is TGTGCCAGCAGCGTAGTAGAGAGCGAGCAGTACTTC. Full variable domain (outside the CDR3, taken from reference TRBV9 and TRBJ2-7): DSGVTQTPKHLITATGQRVTLRCSPRSGDLSVYWYQQSLDQGLQFLIQYYNGEERAKGNILERFSAQQFPDLHSELNLSSLELGDSALYFCASSVVESEQYFGPGTRLTVT.

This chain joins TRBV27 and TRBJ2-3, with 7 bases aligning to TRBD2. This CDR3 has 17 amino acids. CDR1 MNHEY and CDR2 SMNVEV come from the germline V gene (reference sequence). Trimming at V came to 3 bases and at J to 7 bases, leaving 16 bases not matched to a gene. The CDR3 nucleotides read TGTGCCAGCAGTTTGGAGGGAGGGGCCTTTTCACTAAATACGCAGTATTTT. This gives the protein CASSLEGGAFSLNTQYF.

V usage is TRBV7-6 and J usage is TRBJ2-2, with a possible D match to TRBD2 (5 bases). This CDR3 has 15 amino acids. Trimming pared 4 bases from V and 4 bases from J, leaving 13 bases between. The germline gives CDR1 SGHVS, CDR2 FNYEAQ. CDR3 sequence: CASSSPGEGTGELFF. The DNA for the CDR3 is TGTGCCAGCAGCTCCCCTGGCGAGGGCACCGGGGAGCTGTTTTTT.

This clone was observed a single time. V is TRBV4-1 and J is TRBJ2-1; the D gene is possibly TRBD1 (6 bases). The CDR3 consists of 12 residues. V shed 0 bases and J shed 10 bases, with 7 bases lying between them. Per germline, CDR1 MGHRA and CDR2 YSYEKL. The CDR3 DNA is TGCGCCAGCAGCCAAGAAGGACAGGAGCAGTTCTTC. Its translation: CASSQEGQEQFF.

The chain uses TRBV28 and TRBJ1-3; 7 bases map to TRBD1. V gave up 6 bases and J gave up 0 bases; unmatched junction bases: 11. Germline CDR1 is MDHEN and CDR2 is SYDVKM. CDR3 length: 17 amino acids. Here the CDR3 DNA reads TGTGCCAGCAGCCAGAGACAGGGAAGACCCTCTGGAAACACCATATATTTT. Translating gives CASSQRQGRPSGNTIYF.

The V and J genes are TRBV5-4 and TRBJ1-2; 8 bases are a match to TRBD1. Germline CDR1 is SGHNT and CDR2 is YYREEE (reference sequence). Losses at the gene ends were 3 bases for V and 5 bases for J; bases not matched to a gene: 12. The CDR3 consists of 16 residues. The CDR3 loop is CASSYRGNAGWYGYTF. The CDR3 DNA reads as TGTGCCAGCAGCTACAGGGGGAACGCAGGGTGGTATGGCTACACCTTC.

The CDR3 coding sequence is TGCAGCGTTGATACAGACAACTCCTACAATGAGCAGTTCTTC. Translated, it gives CSVDTDNSYNEQFF. V gene TRBV29-1 combines with J gene TRBJ2-1; D gene unclear. The V gene's germline CDR1 is SQVTM and CDR2 ANQGSEA. CDR3 length: 14 amino acids. V dropped 3 bases and J dropped 0 bases, with 9 bases sitting between them.

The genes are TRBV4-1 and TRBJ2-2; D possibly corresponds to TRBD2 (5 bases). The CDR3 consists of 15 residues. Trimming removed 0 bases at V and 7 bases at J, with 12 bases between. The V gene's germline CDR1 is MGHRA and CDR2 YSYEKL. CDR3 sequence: CASSQERADGGELFF. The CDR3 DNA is TGCGCCAGCAGCCAAGAGAGGGCTGATGGCGGGGAGCTGTTTTTT.

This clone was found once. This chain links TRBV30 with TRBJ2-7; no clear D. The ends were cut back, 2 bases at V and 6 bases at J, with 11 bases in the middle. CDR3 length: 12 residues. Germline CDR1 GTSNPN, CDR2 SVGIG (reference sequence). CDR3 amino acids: CAWSQQSSEQYF. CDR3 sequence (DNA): TGTGCCTGGAGTCAACAAAGCAGCGAGCAGTACTTC. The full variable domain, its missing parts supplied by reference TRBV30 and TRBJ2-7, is SQTIHQWPATLVQPVGSPLSLECTVEGTSNPNLYWYRQAAGRGLQLLFYSVGIGQISSEVPQNLSASRPQDRQFILSSKKLLLSDSGFYLCAWSQQSSEQYFGPGTRLTVT.

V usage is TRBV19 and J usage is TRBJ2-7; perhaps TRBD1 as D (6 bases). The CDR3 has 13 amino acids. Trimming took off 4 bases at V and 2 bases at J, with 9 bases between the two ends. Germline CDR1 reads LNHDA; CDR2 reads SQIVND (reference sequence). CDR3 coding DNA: TGTGCCAGTAGTACGGACAGTCCCTACGAGCAGTACTTC. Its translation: CASSTDSPYEQYF.

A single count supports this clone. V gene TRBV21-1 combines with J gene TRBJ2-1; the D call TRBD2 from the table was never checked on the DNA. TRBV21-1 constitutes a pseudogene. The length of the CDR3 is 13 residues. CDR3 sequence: CASSNLFRGVQFF. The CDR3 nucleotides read TGTGCCAGCAGCAACCTCTTCCGGGGGGTGCAGTTCTTC.

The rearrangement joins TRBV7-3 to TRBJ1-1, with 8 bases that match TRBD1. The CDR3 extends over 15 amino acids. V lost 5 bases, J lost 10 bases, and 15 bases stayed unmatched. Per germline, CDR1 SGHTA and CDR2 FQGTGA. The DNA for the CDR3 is TGTGCCAGCAGCGAAGAGCCATTGGACAGGGACGGAGCTTTCTTT. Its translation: CASSEEPLDRDGAFF.

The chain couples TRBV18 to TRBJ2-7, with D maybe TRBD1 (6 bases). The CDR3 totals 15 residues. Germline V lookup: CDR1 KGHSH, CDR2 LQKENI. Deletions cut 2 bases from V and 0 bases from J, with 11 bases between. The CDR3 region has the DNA TGTGCCAGCTCACCAAAGAAAGGGGGCTCCTACGAGCAGTACTTC. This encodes CASSPKKGGSYEQYF. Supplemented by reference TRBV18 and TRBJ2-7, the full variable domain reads NAGVMQNPRHLVRRRGQEARLRCSPMKGHSHVYWYRQLPEEGLKFMVYLQKENIIDESGMPKERFSAEFPKEGPSILRIQQVVRGDSAAYFCASSPKKGGSYEQYFGPGTRLTVT.

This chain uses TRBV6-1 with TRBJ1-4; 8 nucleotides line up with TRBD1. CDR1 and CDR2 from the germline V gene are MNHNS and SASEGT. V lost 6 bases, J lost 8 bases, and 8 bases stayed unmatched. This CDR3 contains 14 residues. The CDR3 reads CASSAGQGSEKLFF. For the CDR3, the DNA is TGTGCCAGCAGCGCTGGACAGGGCTCGGAAAAACTGTTTTTT.

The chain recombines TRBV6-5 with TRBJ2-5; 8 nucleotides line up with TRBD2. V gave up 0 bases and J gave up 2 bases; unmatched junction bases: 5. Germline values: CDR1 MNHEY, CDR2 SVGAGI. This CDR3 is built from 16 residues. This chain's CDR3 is CASSYSSSGGQETQYF. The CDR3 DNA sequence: TGTGCCAGCAGTTACTCCTCGAGCGGGGGACAAGAGACCCAGTACTTC.

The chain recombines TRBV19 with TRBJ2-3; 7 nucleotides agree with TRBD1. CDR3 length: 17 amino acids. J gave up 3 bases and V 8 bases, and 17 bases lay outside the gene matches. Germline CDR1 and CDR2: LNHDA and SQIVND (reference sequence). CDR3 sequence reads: CASRYYANPGQTDTQYF. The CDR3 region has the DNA TGTGCCAGTCGCTACTATGCCAACCCGGGACAGACAGATACGCAGTATTTT.

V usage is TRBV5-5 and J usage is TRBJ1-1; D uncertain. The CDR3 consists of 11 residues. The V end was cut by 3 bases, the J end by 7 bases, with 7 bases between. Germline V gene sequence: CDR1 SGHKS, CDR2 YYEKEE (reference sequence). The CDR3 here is CASSWSNEAFF. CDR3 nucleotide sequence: TGTGCCAGCAGCTGGAGCAATGAAGCTTTCTTT.

CDR3 loop: CASSVEVNTEAFF. The CDR3 DNA reads as TGTGCCAGCAGCGTAGAGGTGAACACTGAAGCTTTCTTT. V usage is TRBV9 and J usage is TRBJ1-1; D remains ambiguous. Trimming removed 0 bases from V and 0 bases from J, with 3 bases in between. The CDR3 is 13 amino acids. CDR1 and CDR2 (germline): SGDLS, YYNGEE.